The TCR beta chain under discussion was sequenced for a study of Tregs in tolerant kidney transplant recipients. Study outcomes and limitations: Biological reproducibility was not directly addressed in this study.

CDR3 length equals 16 residues. Germline V CDR1 and CDR2: SGDLS, YYNGEE. Trimming left V 0 bases short and J 7 bases short, with 14 bases between. As concerns this clone: Antigen unknown.

Clones were read by immunoSEQ multiplex PCR, and TCRdb kept only the in-frame ones, dropping some. This table holds approximately 260,000 clones, 84% found once. Sequencing input: CD4+ T cells from blood. The sequence was obtained from a human donor in good health. The chain has TRBV9 and TRBJ1-6, with D tentatively TRBD1 (6 bases). CDR3 amino acids: CASSVGGQSRNSPLHF. CDR3 nucleotide sequence: TGTGCCAGCAGCGTAGGAGGACAGAGTAGGAATTCACCCCTCCACTTT.